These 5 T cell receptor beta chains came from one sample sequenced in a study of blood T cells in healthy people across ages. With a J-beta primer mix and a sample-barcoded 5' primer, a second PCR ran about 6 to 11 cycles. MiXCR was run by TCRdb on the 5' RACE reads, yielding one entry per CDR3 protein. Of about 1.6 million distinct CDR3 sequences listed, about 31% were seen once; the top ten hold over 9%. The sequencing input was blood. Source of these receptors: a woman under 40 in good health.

In DNA form, the CDR3 reads TGTGCCAGCCTTCCTCGCGCCTTCCTCGGCGCTGGCACCGGGGAGCTGTTTTTT. Translating it yields CASLPRAFLGAGTGELFF. This chain links TRBV27 with TRBJ2-2; D call uncertain. Trimming left V 8 bases short and J 4 bases short, with 26 bases between. The V gene's germline CDR1 is MNHEY and CDR2 SMNVEV (reference sequence). The CDR3 spans 18 residues.

DNA for the CDR3: TGCGCCAGCAGCTTCTCTATGTTAGGTAGCGGGGGGTACGAGCAGTACTTC. Its protein is CASSFSMLGSGGYEQYF. The chain has TRBV5-1 and TRBJ2-4; 10 bases line up with TRBD2. The J call may be incorrect, as the DNA end agrees better with TRBJ2-7. CDR1 is SGHRS, CDR2 YFSETQ, per germline. This CDR3 contains 17 residues.

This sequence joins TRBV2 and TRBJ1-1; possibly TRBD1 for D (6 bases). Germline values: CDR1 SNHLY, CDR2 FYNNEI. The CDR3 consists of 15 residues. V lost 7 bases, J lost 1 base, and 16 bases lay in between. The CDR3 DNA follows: TGTGCCAGCACCCCGGACAGCCGGGGGAACACTGAAGCTTTCTTT. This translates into CASTPDSRGNTEAFF. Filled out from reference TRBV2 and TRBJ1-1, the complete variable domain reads EPEVTQTPSHQVTQMGQEVILRCVPISNHLYFYWYRQILGQKVEFLVSFYNNEISEKSEIFDDQFSVERPDGSNFTLKIRSTKLEDSAMYFCASTPDSRGNTEAFFGQGTRLTVV.

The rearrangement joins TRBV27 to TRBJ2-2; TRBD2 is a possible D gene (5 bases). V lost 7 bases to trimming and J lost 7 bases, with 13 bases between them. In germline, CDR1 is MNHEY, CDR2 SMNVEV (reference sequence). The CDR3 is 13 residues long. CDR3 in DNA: TGTGCCAGCACCACGCAGGCGGGCGGGGAGCTGTTTTTT. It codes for CASTTQAGGELFF.

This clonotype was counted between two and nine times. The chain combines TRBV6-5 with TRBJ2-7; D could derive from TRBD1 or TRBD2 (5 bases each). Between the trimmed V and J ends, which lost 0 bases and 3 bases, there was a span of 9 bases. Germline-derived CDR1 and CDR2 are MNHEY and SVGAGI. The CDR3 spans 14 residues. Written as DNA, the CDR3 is TGTGCCAGCAGTTACTCGAGAGGGGACTACGAGCAGTACTTC. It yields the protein CASSYSRGDYEQYF.